The subject of this entry is one T cell receptor beta chain. In the study's own analysis: Cell counts per sample came from amplifying reference gene primers. TCRdb's copy holds only in-frame clones and misses some; the assay was immunoSEQ multiplex PCR. The V and J calls and clone size come from that table; D and trimming were worked out from the DNA. The sample consists of 40,000 to 55,000 clones, about 83% of them appearing once. The data stem from a study of blood T cell repertoires in COVID-19. Study-wide context: There were acute and convalescent COVID-19 samples, and they came from the United States, Italy and Spain.

V lost 2 bases to trimming and J lost 4 bases, with 6 bases between them. This CDR3 comprises 13 residues. Looked up from germline, CDR1 is MNHNS and CDR2 is SASEGT. V usage is TRBV6-1 and J usage is TRBJ2-1, with D maybe TRBD1 (5 bases). The clonotype originates from a human donor in a cohort sampled during active COVID-19. The sample taken for sequencing was peripheral blood. In DNA, the CDR3 is TGTGCCAGCAGTGAACAGGGTTACAATGAGCAGTTCTTC. Translating gives CASSEQGYNEQFF.